The entry below gives a single T cell receptor (beta chain) sequence along with its context. The data originate from a study of blood T cell repertoires in COVID-19. CDR3 length: 15 residues. The V segment lost 3 bases and the J segment 7 bases; nucleotides outside the gene matches: 5. Germline V gene lookup returns CDR1 WNHNN and CDR2 SYGVQD (reference sequence). The table came from immunoSEQ multiplex PCR; TCRdb's copy has only in-frame clones and leaves some out. The sample lists over 200,000 clones; about nine tenths were seen once. The rearrangement uses TRBV10-1 and TRBJ2-1; 11 bases line up with TRBD1. The sequencing input was peripheral blood. The receptor was isolated from a woman in her sixties with acute or convalescent COVID-19. CDR3 sequence: CASSDGGTGGNEQFF. CDR3 sequence (DNA): TGCGCCAGCAGTGACGGTGGGACAGGGGGAAATGAGCAGTTCTTC.